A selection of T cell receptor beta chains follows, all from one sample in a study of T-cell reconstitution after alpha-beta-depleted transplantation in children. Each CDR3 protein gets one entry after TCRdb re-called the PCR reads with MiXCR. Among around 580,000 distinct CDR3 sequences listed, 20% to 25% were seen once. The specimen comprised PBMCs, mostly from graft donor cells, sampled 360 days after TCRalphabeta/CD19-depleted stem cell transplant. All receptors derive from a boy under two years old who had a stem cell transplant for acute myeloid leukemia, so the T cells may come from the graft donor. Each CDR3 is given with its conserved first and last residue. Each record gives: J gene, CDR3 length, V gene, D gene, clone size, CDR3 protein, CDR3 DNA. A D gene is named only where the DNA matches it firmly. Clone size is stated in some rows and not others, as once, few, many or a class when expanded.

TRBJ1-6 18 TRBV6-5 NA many CASSYTVPWGSYNSPLHF TGTGCCAGCAGTTACACGGTACCGTGGGGCTCCTATAATTCACCCCTCCACTTT
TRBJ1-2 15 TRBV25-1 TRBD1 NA CASSETPTGDYGYTF TGTGCCAGCAGTGAAACCCCTACAGGGGACTATGGCTACACCTTC
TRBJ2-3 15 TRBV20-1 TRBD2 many CSARERGYGTDTQYF TGCAGTGCTAGGGAGCGGGGGTACGGCACAGATACGCAGTATTTT
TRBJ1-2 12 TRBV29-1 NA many CSVEGVFAGYTF TGCAGCGTTGAGGGTGTCTTCGCGGGCTACACCTTC
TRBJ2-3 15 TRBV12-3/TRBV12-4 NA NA CASQIQGSSTDTQYF TGTGCCAGCCAAATTCAGGGGTCTAGCACAGATACGCAGTATTTT
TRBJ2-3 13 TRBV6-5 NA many CASGTSGAYTQYF TGTGCCAGCGGTACCTCGGGGGCCTATACGCAGTATTTT
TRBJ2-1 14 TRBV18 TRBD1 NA CASSPDRGTDEQFF TGTGCCAGCTCACCGGACAGGGGAACGGATGAGCAGTTCTTC
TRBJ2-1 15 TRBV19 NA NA CASSNRVGSYNEQFF TGTGCCAGTAGTAACAGGGTTGGTTCTTACAATGAGCAGTTCTTC
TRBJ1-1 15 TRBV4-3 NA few CASSFMPALNTEAFF TGCGCCAGCAGCTTCATGCCAGCTTTGAACACTGAAGCTTTCTTT
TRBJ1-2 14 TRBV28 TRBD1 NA CASSNPDRIYGYTF TGTGCCAGCAGCAATCCGGACAGGATCTATGGCTACACCTTC
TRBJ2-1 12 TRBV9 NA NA CASSGPMNEQFF TGTGCCAGCAGTGGACCAATGAATGAGCAGTTCTTC
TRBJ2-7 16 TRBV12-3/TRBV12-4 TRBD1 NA CASSSSGTGNFYEQYF TGTGCCAGCAGTTCCTCCGGGACAGGGAATTTCTACGAGCAGTACTTC
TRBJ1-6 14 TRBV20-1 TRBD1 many CSARKGTGYSPLHF TGCAGTGCTAGGAAAGGGACAGGGTACTCACCCCTCCACTTT
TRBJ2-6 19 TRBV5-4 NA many CASSLVPGAILSGANVLTF TGTGCCAGCAGCTTGGTTCCGGGGGCTATACTCTCTGGGGCCAACGTCCTGACTTTC
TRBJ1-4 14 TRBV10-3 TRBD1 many CAISEQGAGGGLFF TGTGCCATCAGTGAGCAGGGGGCCGGCGGTGGACTGTTTTTT
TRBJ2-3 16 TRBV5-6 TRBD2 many CASSFMNPSGADTQYF TGTGCCAGCAGCTTTATGAACCCTAGCGGTGCAGATACGCAGTATTTT
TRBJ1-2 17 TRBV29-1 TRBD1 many CSVGRGTGGSSGYGYTF TGCAGCGTTGGTAGGGGGACAGGGGGCTCTTCAGGCTATGGCTACACCTTC
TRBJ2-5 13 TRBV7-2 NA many CASSWTKEETQYF TGTGCCAGCAGCTGGACTAAAGAAGAGACCCAGTACTTC
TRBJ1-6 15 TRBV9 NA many CASSVGTAGNSPLHF TGTGCCAGCAGCGTCGGGACGGCTGGGAATTCACCCCTCCACTTT
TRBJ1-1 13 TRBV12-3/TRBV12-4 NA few CASRLQVNTEAFF TGTGCCAGCAGATTACAGGTTAACACTGAAGCTTTCTTT
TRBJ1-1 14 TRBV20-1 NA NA CSARAGSLNTEAFF TGCAGTGCTAGAGCAGGGAGTCTGAACACTGAAGCTTTCTTT
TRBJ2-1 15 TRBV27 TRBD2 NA CASGLLGRGGHEQFF TGTGCCAGCGGCCTGTTGGGGCGGGGGGGGCATGAGCAGTTCTTC
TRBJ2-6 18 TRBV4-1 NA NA CASSELRRAPSGANVLTF TGCGCCAGCAGCGAGTTACGAAGGGCGCCTTCTGGGGCCAACGTCCTGACTTTC
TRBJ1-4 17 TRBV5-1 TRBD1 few CASSLVGQGSTNEKLFF TGCGCCAGCAGCTTGGTGGGACAGGGGAGCACTAATGAAAAACTGTTTTTT
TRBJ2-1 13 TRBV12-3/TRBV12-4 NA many CASSPGSFNEQFF TGTGCCAGCAGCCCGGGGTCATTCAATGAGCAGTTCTTC
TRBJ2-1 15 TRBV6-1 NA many CASRERGARNNEQFF TGTGCCAGCAGAGAGAGGGGGGCTCGCAACAATGAGCAGTTCTTC
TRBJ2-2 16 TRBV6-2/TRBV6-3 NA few CATYLEPGAHTGELFF TGTGCCACCTACCTCGAGCCGGGGGCCCACACCGGGGAGCTGTTTTTT
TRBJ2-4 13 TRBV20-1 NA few CSVPGVAKNIQYF TGCAGTGTCCCGGGGGTGGCCAAAAACATTCAGTACTTC
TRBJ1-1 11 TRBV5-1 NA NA CASNPNTEAFF TGCGCCAGCAACCCGAACACTGAAGCTTTCTTT
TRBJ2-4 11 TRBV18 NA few CASSPGDIQYF TGTGCCAGCTCACCTGGGGACATTCAGTACTTC
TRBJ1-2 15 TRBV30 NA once CAWTYLKQGGHGYTF TGTGCCTGGACGTATCTGAAACAGGGAGGCCATGGCTACACCTTC
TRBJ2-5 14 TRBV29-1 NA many CSVGGWGGGETQYF TGCAGCGTTGGAGGCTGGGGAGGTGGTGAGACCCAGTACTTC
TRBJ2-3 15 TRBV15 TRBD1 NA CATSSGTGDTDTQYF TGTGCCACCAGCTCCGGGACAGGGGACACAGATACGCAGTATTTT
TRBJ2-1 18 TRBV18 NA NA CASSPPRNGTGLYNEQFF TGTGCCAGCTCACCACCTCGGAACGGAACAGGCTTATACAATGAGCAGTTCTTC
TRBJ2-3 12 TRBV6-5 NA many CASRNFADTQYF TGTGCCAGCAGGAATTTCGCGGATACGCAGTATTTT
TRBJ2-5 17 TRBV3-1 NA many CASSQDQGAGAQETQYF TGTGCCAGCAGCCAAGATCAGGGCGCGGGGGCGCAAGAGACCCAGTACTTC
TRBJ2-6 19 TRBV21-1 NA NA CASSKPGLAPRGGANVLTF TGTGCCAGCAGCAAACCGGGACTGGCCCCTCGGGGTGGGGCCAACGTCCTGACTTTC
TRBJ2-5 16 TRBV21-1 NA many CASSKAPDPYQETQYF TGTGCCAGCAGCAAAGCCCCAGACCCGTACCAAGAGACCCAGTACTTC
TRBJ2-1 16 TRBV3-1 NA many CASSPPYRVRFNEQFF TGTGCCAGCAGCCCACCGTACCGCGTTCGTTTCAATGAGCAGTTCTTC
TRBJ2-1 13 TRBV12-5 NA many CASGMAGDGEQFF TGTGCTAGTGGTATGGCAGGGGACGGTGAGCAGTTCTTC
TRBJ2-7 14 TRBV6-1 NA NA CASSLGQGTYVQYF TGTGCCAGCAGCCTAGGCCAGGGGACCTACGTGCAGTACTTC
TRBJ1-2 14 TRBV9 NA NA CASSVGEGSYGYTF TGTGCCAGCAGCGTAGGCGAAGGGTCTTATGGCTACACCTTC
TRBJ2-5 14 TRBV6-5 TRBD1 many CASSYETGGETQYF TGTGCCAGCAGTTACGAGACAGGGGGCGAGACCCAGTACTTC
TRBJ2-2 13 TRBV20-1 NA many CSATGINTGELFF TGCAGTGCCACAGGGATAAACACCGGGGAGCTGTTTTTT
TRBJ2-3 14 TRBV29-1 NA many CSVEGLGVDATQYF TGCAGCGTTGAAGGGTTGGGTGTAGATGCTACGCAGTATTTT
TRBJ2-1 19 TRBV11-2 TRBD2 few CASSLVYLGTTSSYNEQFF TGTGCCAGCAGCTTAGTCTACCTCGGGACTACGAGCTCCTACAATGAGCAGTTCTTC
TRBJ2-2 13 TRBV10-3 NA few CATLDSATGELFF TGTGCCACCCTCGACAGTGCCACCGGGGAGCTGTTTTTT
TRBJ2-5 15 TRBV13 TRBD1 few CASSPRRGRIETQYF TGTGCCAGCAGCCCTCGCAGGGGGCGCATTGAGACCCAGTACTTC
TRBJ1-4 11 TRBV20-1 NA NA CSALANEKLFF TGCAGTGCCTTGGCTAATGAAAAACTGTTTTTT
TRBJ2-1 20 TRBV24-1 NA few CATSDAGGGSEGEIYNEQFF TGTGCCACCAGTGACGCCGGTGGTGGATCGGAGGGGGAGATTTACAATGAGCAGTTCTTC
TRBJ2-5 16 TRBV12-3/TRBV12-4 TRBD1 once CASSQKTGPRVETQYF TGTGCCAGCAGTCAAAAGACAGGGCCGCGCGTCGAGACCCAGTACTTC